This entry lists 17 T cell receptor beta chains sequenced from one sample in a study of CD8+CD57+ T cells in acquired aplastic anemia (dated 2018 in TCRdb). Sequencing relied on an Illumina HiSeq 2000. TCR beta VDJ combination and CDR3 sequence profiling used genomic DNA as the template. TCRdb trimmed the raw reads at Q25, called clones with MiXCR and kept productive beta chains. Rows are unified per CDR3 protein, each entry keeping the most common DNA and genes. This sample gives around 180,000 distinct CDR3 sequences in total; 60% to 70% of them show up just once. The ten largest clones capture under 50% of the sample. Sequenced input: sorted CD4+, CD8+, or CD8+CD57+ T cells (not recorded which) from PBMCs. These receptor sequences come from a human donor in good health.

The J gene is TRBJ2-5, the V gene TRBV6-5; 9 bases line up with TRBD1. V dropped 6 bases and J dropped 4; count of bases not matched to a gene: 12. CDR3 size: 16 residues. CDR1 is MNHEY and CDR2 is SVGAGI in the germline V gene. Here the CDR3 reads CASRPPNRGRGETQYF. DNA for the CDR3: TGTGCCAGCAGACCACCAAACAGGGGGCGTGGAGAGACCCAGTACTTC.

The chain uses TRBV25-1 and TRBJ2-1; D is uncertain. The CDR3 has 12 residues. Trimming stripped 7 bases from V and 10 bases from J, with 14 bases between. Germline V CDR1 and CDR2: MGHDK, SYGVNS. The CDR3 is CASTPGSGEQFF. The CDR3 DNA is TGTGCCAGCACTCCAGGTTCCGGGGAGCAGTTCTTC.

The table lists this clonotype with many counts. The gene calls are TRBV25-1 and TRBJ2-1; TRBD1 agrees at 11 bases. Germline-derived CDR1 and CDR2 are MGHDK and SYGVNS. The CDR3 extends over 15 amino acids. Trimming took 8 bases from V and 3 from J; bases not matched to a gene: 6. The CDR3 reads CASAYGTGGYNEQFF. DNA for the CDR3: TGTGCCAGCGCCTACGGGACAGGGGGCTACAATGAGCAGTTCTTC.

The genes are TRBV19 and TRBJ1-2; D remains ambiguous. The CDR3 spans 15 residues. CDR1 LNHDA and CDR2 SQIVND come from the germline V gene (reference sequence). The V gene lost 3 bases and the J gene lost 3 bases, with 14 bases spanning the gap. The DNA of the CDR3 is TGTGCCAGTAGTATTGGCGGCAGTCGGGACTATGGCTACACCTTC. Its protein is CASSIGGSRDYGYTF.

V is TRBV9 and J is TRBJ2-1; weak D call: TRBD2 (6 bases). This CDR3 is built from 15 residues. CDR1 and CDR2 (germline): SGDLS, YYNGEE. The V gene lost 3 bases and the J gene lost 0 bases, with 10 bases spanning the gap. The CDR3, as DNA: TGTGCCAGCAGCGAGGCGACTAGCTCCTACAATGAGCAGTTCTTC. The encoded protein is CASSEATSSYNEQFF. Filled out from reference TRBV9 and TRBJ2-1, the complete variable domain reads DSGVTQTPKHLITATGQRVTLRCSPRSGDLSVYWYQQSLDQGLQFLIQYYNGEERAKGNILERFSAQQFPDLHSELNLSSLELGDSALYFCASSEATSSYNEQFFGPGTRLTVL.

The sample holds many counts of this clonotype. This sequence joins TRBV24-1 and TRBJ2-1; the match to TRBD2 covers 10 bases. This CDR3 region has 14 residues. V lost 7 bases to trimming and J lost 3 bases; unmatched junction nucleotides: 2. CDR1 KGHDR and CDR2 SFDVKD come from the germline V gene. The CDR3 nucleotides read TGTGCCACCAGAGCGGGAGGGGGCTACAATGAGCAGTTCTTC. This sequence encodes CATRAGGGYNEQFF.

V gene TRBV2 combines with J gene TRBJ1-1; D not resolved. Trimming left V 10 bases short and J 1 base short, with 7 bases between. The CDR3 runs 11 residues. Germline V CDR1 and CDR2: SNHLY, FYNNEI. The CDR3 sequence: CAKLRNTEAFF. The CDR3 nucleotides read TGTGCCAAGTTGAGGAACACTGAAGCTTTCTTT.

This clonotype was counted at least ten times. The V and J genes are TRBV24-1 and TRBJ2-2, with D possibly TRBD1 on 5 matching bases. Per germline, CDR1 KGHDR and CDR2 SFDVKD. The V and J ends lost 5 bases and 2 bases respectively, with 14 bases between them. There are 16 residues in the CDR3. DNA for the CDR3: TGTGCCACCAGTGGGGGCAGGCTGGGCAACACCGGGGAGCTGTTTTTT. The encoded protein is CATSGGRLGNTGELFF.

This clonotype was detected ten times or more. V and J are TRBV12-3 or TRBV12-4 and TRBJ1-1, with TRBD1 matching 7 bases. J lost 8 bases, V lost 5 bases, and 2 bases had no gene match. This CDR3 has 11 amino acids. CDR3 sequence reads: CASSPGGEAFF. CDR3 coding DNA: TGTGCCAGCAGTCCAGGGGGAGAAGCTTTCTTT.

This clonotype was seen a handful of times. The V and J genes are TRBV30 and TRBJ2-1, with no clear D. The germline CDR1 and CDR2 sequences are GTSNPN and SVGIG (reference sequence). This CDR3 is built from 12 residues. V was trimmed by 2 bases and J by 3 bases, leaving 5 bases between them. In DNA form, the CDR3 reads TGTGCCTGGAGTAGGGACTACAATGAGCAGTTCTTC. This translates into CAWSRDYNEQFF. The variable domain in full, completed from reference TRBV30 and TRBJ2-1, reads SQTIHQWPATLVQPVGSPLSLECTVEGTSNPNLYWYRQAAGRGLQLLFYSVGIGQISSEVPQNLSASRPQDRQFILSSKKLLLSDSGFYLCAWSRDYNEQFFGPGTRLTVL.

This clonotype was found many times. The chain couples TRBV20-1 to TRBJ1-1; 8 bases are a match to TRBD1. The J segment lost 5 bases and the V segment lost 5 bases, leaving 13 bases of the junction unmatched. CDR1 and CDR2 from the germline V gene are DFQATT and SNEGSKA (reference sequence). The CDR3 consists of 15 residues. CDR3 amino acids: CSAHDLVTGVTEAFF. Written as DNA, the CDR3 is TGCAGTGCTCATGACCTTGTGACAGGGGTGACTGAAGCTTTCTTT.

Concerning this clonotype: Without the conserved terminal phenylalanine or tryptophan, this CDR3 likely stems from a read error. The chain links TRBV19 to TRBJ2-3; D ambiguous. Germline V gene sequence: CDR1 LNHDA, CDR2 SQIVND (reference sequence). This CDR3 contains 17 residues. V lost 5 bases, J lost 4 bases, and 22 bases lay in between. The chain's CDR3 is CASSPDFSEAVSDTQYL. As DNA, the CDR3 is TGTGCCAGTAGTCCAGATTTCTCGGAAGCCGTCTCAGATACGCAGTATCTT.

This clonotype was observed at least ten times. V and J are TRBV29-1 and TRBJ2-5, with D unresolved. The CDR3 loop spans 14 amino acids. CDR1 and CDR2 from the germline V gene are SQVTM and ANQGSEA. V gave up 0 bases and J gave up 4 bases, with 12 bases separating them. The CDR3 loop reads CSVEESRAPETQYF. CDR3 DNA: TGCAGCGTTGAAGAGAGTAGGGCACCAGAGACCCAGTACTTC.

In the case of this clonotype: The CDR3 does not close with the conserved phenylalanine or tryptophan, likely indicating a read error. The genes are TRBV5-5 and TRBJ1-4, with 7 bases lining up with TRBD1. The CDR3 has 16 amino acids. Per germline, CDR1 SGHKS and CDR2 YYEKEE (reference sequence). Here the CDR3 DNA reads TGTGCCAGCAGCTTGGCGATGACAGGGTATAATGGAAAACTGTTTCTT. Its protein product is CASSLAMTGYNGKLFL.

The V call is TRBV19, the J call TRBJ2-7; tentatively, D is TRBD1 (6 bases). The CDR3 totals 15 residues. CDR1 is LNHDA, CDR2 SQIVND, per germline (reference sequence). V dropped 3 bases and J dropped 5 bases, with 17 bases sitting between them. CDR3 sequence (DNA): TGTGCCAGTAGTATCGACACCCGGACAGTAAACGAGCAGTACTTC. It yields the protein CASSIDTRTVNEQYF.

CDR3 DNA sequence: TGTGCCATCAGCGATGGACAAGAACTCACGACAGATACGCAGTATTTT. Translated: CAISDGQELTTDTQYF. This chain uses TRBV10-3 with TRBJ2-3, with D possibly TRBD1 on 5 matching bases. This CDR3 has 16 amino acids. Between the trimmed V and J ends, which lost 6 bases and 3 bases, there was a span of 19 bases. Germline assignment: CDR1 ENHRY and CDR2 SYGVKD.

The V and J genes are TRBV19 and TRBJ2-1; tentative D call: TRBD1 (5 bases). The germline gives CDR1 LNHDA, CDR2 SQIVND (reference sequence). The CDR3 totals 11 residues. V lost 4 bases and J 11 bases, leaving 9 bases between the germline ends. In nucleotides, the CDR3 is TGTGCCAGTAGTAACCGACAGAAGCAGTTCTTC. As protein: CASSNRQKQFF.